The 28 T cell receptor beta chains below all came from one sample that was sequenced in a study of T cell changes during pregnancy in multiple sclerosis. Measured with immunoSEQ multiplex PCR; TCRdb has only the in-frame clones, and not every one. The table has about 48,000 clones, around 92% seen once. This material consisted of CD4+ T cells from peripheral blood mononuclear cells, taken in the second trimester of pregnancy. Source of these receptors: a female donor in good health, enrolled as a control in a pregnancy study.

The V and J genes are TRBV4-2 and TRBJ2-7; 8 nucleotides agree with TRBD2. Germline V gene data show CDR1 as LGHNA and CDR2 as YNFKEQ. The V gene end was trimmed by 3 bases and the J gene end by 3 bases; junction bases not matched to a gene: 4. The CDR3 length is 14 residues. The CDR3 reads CASSQTGLDYEQYF. Written as DNA, the CDR3 is TGTGCCAGCAGCCAGACGGGACTAGACTACGAGCAGTACTTC.

The genes are TRBV11-2 and TRBJ1-3; D remains unclear. This CDR3 has 13 residues. V dropped 5 bases and J dropped 4 bases, with 9 bases sitting between them. CDR1 is SGHAT and CDR2 is FQNNGV in the germline V gene. CDR3 DNA: TGTGCCAGCAGCCCAGGAAAGGGAAACACCATATATTTT. Protein: CASSPGKGNTIYF.

The gene calls are TRBV15 and TRBJ2-7; TRBD1 might be the D (6 bases). Per germline, CDR1 LNHNV and CDR2 YYDKDF (reference sequence). Trimming left V 0 bases short and J 0 bases short, with 9 bases between. The CDR3 is 15 amino acids. Here the CDR3 DNA reads TGTGCCACCAGCAGAGACCTACAGGGCTCCTACGAGCAGTACTTC. Protein sequence: CATSRDLQGSYEQYF.

This chain joins TRBV6-1 and TRBJ2-5; TRBD1 matches at 8 bases. The CDR3 runs to 14 residues. The V gene end was trimmed by 4 bases and the J gene end by 4 bases; junction bases not matched to a gene: 5. Germline V lookup: CDR1 MNHNS, CDR2 SASEGT. In DNA form, the CDR3 reads TGTGCCAGCAGTGTCCAGGGGGCGGGAGAGACCCAGTACTTC. Protein sequence: CASSVQGAGETQYF.

CDR3 in amino acids: CAISAEYSNQPQHF. The CDR3 coding sequence is TGTGCCATCAGCGCCGAGTATAGCAATCAGCCCCAGCATTTT. The V gene is TRBV10-3, the J gene TRBJ1-5; D is unclear. V dropped 6 bases and J dropped 0 bases, with 9 bases sitting between them. Germline V gives CDR1 ENHRY, CDR2 SYGVKD. CDR3 size: 14 residues.

The chain has TRBV2 and TRBJ2-7; 9 bases fit TRBD1. The length of the CDR3 is 14 residues. Losses at the gene ends were 6 bases for V and 5 bases for J; bases not matched to a gene: 8. Germline CDR1 reads SNHLY; CDR2 reads FYNNEI. The CDR3: CASSGGTGSHEQYF. CDR3 DNA sequence: TGTGCCAGCAGCGGTGGGACAGGGAGTCACGAGCAGTACTTC.

This clone was recorded only once. This CDR3 reads CASSVVGNSYEQYF. CDR3 nucleotide sequence: TGTGCCAGCAGCGTAGTGGGTAACAGCTACGAGCAGTACTTC. The V call is TRBV9, the J call TRBJ2-7, with D uncertain. V lost 0 bases to trimming and J lost 3 bases, with 10 bases between them. The CDR3 is 14 amino acids. Germline V lookup: CDR1 SGDLS, CDR2 YYNGEE.

The rearrangement links TRBV28 to TRBJ2-3, with 8 positions matching TRBD1. The junction had 4 bases not matched to a gene; V was cut back by 0 bases and J by 8 bases. The germline V gene encodes CDR1 MDHEN and CDR2 SYDVKM. The CDR3 sequence is 14 residues long. The CDR3 sequence is CASSLWQGAGTQYF. CDR3 coding DNA: TGTGCCAGCAGTTTATGGCAGGGGGCGGGTACGCAGTATTTT.

As to this clone: Other DNA sequences in the same sample also yield this CDR3. The rearrangement links TRBV5-6 to TRBJ1-1, with 8 nucleotides matching TRBD1. V gave up 0 bases and J gave up 2 bases; unmatched junction bases: 0. Germline assignment: CDR1 SGHDT and CDR2 YYEEEE. This CDR3 is built from 14 residues. CDR3 loop: CASSLAGGNTEAFF. CDR3 bases: TGTGCCAGCAGCTTGGCAGGGGGCAACACTGAAGCTTTCTTT.

The chain links TRBV7-9 to TRBJ2-2; a possible D gene is TRBD1 (5 bases). V was pared by 6 bases and J by 7 bases, with 12 bases between. The V gene's germline CDR1 is SEHNR and CDR2 FQNEAQ (reference sequence). CDR3 length: 13 residues. DNA of the CDR3: TGTGCCAGCAGTGCCCAGGGCTTCGGGGAGCTGTTTTTT. Translated: CASSAQGFGELFF. The whole variable domain, remainder taken from reference TRBV7-9 and TRBJ2-2, is DTGVSQNPRHKITKRGQNVTFRCDPISEHNRLYWYRQTLGQGPEFLTYFQNEAQLEKSRLLSDRFSAERPKGSFSTLEIQRTEQGDSAMYLCASSAQGFGELFFGEGSRLTVL.

The chain carries TRBV11-3 and TRBJ2-2; no firm D call. This CDR3 region has 14 residues. Germline CDR1 reads SGHNT; CDR2 reads YENEEA. V shed 1 base and J shed 0 bases, with 3 bases lying between them. CDR3 amino acids: CASSLVSNTGELFF. The CDR3, as DNA: TGTGCCAGCAGCTTAGTATCGAACACCGGGGAGCTGTTTTTT. Using reference TRBV11-3 and TRBJ2-2 for the parts outside the CDR3, the full variable domain is EAGVVQSPRYKIIEKKQPVAFWCNPISGHNTLYWYLQNLGQGPELLIRYENEEAVDDSQLPKDRFSAERLKGVDSTLKIQPAELGDSAVYLCASSLVSNTGELFFGEGSRLTVL.

The J gene is TRBJ2-1, the V gene TRBV6-1; the D is unclear. The length of the CDR3 is 13 residues. Trimming removed 3 bases at V and 10 bases at J, with 13 bases between. The germline V gene has CDR1 MNHNS and CDR2 SASEGT. This CDR3 is CASSESPSREQFF. For the CDR3, the DNA is TGTGCCAGCAGTGAGAGTCCGTCAAGAGAGCAGTTCTTC.

V usage is TRBV4-1 and J usage is TRBJ2-3; TRBD2 matches 13 bases. The CDR3 has 17 amino acids. Unmatched junction bases numbered 9, after V lost 0 bases and J lost 9 bases. Germline CDR1 and CDR2: MGHRA and YSYEKL. The DNA for the CDR3 is TGCGCCAGCAGCCAAGATAGGTTGACTAGCGGGAGGACAACGCAGTATTTT. Translating it yields CASSQDRLTSGRTTQYF.

The chain couples TRBV2 to TRBJ2-5, with a weak D call TRBD1 (6 bases). Germline CDR1 and CDR2: SNHLY and FYNNEI. The CDR3 covers 13 residues. V shed 7 bases and J shed 2 bases, with 11 bases lying between them. CDR3 protein: CASNRVGQETQYF. The CDR3 nucleotides read TGTGCCAGCAACAGGGTCGGACAAGAGACCCAGTACTTC.

This clone was counted only a few times. The J gene is TRBJ1-5, the V gene TRBV7-9, with D maybe TRBD1 (6 bases). This CDR3 region has 15 residues. V was pared by 5 bases and J by 3 bases, with 14 bases between. In germline, CDR1 is SEHNR, CDR2 FQNEAQ (reference sequence). The chain's CDR3 is CASSRATGNNQPQHF. The CDR3 DNA sequence: TGTGCCAGCAGCAGAGCAACAGGGAACAATCAGCCCCAGCATTTT.

This sequence joins TRBV21-1 and TRBJ1-1; TRBD1 was called by the table and not checked on the DNA. TRBV21-1 has pseudogene status. CDR3 length: 17 residues. In DNA, the CDR3 is TGTGCCAGCAGCAAAGTAGGGACAGGGGATGGGAACACTGAAGCTTTCTTT. Translating it yields CASSKVGTGDGNTEAFF.

V gene TRBV9 combines with J gene TRBJ2-2; D is perhaps TRBD1 (5 bases). V lost 3 bases, J lost 4 bases, and 13 bases lay in between. This CDR3 region has 15 residues. The germline gives CDR1 SGDLS, CDR2 YYNGEE. This CDR3 reads CASSADNAPTGELFF. The CDR3 DNA reads as TGTGCCAGCAGCGCGGACAACGCCCCCACCGGGGAGCTGTTTTTT.

The rearrangement joins TRBV10-3 to TRBJ2-2; possible D gene TRBD2, 6 bases. This CDR3 region has 13 residues. The V and J ends lost 6 bases and 4 bases respectively, with 9 bases between them. CDR1 and CDR2 from the germline V gene are ENHRY and SYGVKD. This CDR3 is CAISGRVTGELFF. DNA of the CDR3: TGTGCCATCAGCGGGAGAGTCACCGGGGAGCTGTTTTTT.

This clone has just one count. Mismatch with germline at one junction end may stem from a read error. This rearrangement joins TRBV25-1 to TRBJ1-5, with 10 positions matching TRBD1. This CDR3 is 12 amino acids long. Germline V gene lookup returns CDR1 MGHDK and CDR2 SYGVNS. The CDR3, as DNA: TGTGCCAGCAGTGAGACAGGGGGCCCTTGTTATTTT. This encodes CASSETGGPCYF.

V usage is TRBV6-5 and J usage is TRBJ1-1, with D maybe TRBD1 (6 bases). CDR3 length equals 14 residues. V shed 1 base and J shed 4 bases, with 10 bases lying between them. CDR1 and CDR2 (germline): MNHEY, SVGAGI. The CDR3 loop reads CASSYYQGRTEAFF. The CDR3 DNA is TGTGCCAGCAGTTACTACCAGGGGCGCACTGAAGCTTTCTTT.

On this clone: Other DNA sequences in the sample encode the same CDR3. The rearrangement joins TRBV7-3 to TRBJ1-1; 9 positions agree with TRBD1. The CDR3 is 14 amino acids. Per germline, CDR1 SGHTA and CDR2 FQGTGA. Trimming removed 3 bases from V and 5 bases from J; junction bases left unmatched: 4. The DNA for the CDR3 is TGTGCCAGCAGCTTGACAGGGGGTGATACTGAAGCTTTCTTT. Translation gives CASSLTGGDTEAFF.

The chain links TRBV28 to TRBJ2-3, with TRBD1 as a possible D gene (6 bases). Trimming removed 8 bases from V and 5 bases from J, with 11 bases in between. This CDR3 region has 12 residues. CDR1 and CDR2 from the germline V gene are MDHEN and SYDVKM. CDR3 region: CASEGEGDTQYF. DNA of the CDR3: TGTGCCAGCGAGGGGGAAGGAGATACGCAGTATTTT.

CDR3 in amino acids: CASSLLAGGTDTQYF. The CDR3 DNA sequence: TGCGCCAGCAGCTTGCTGGCGGGGGGCACAGATACGCAGTATTTT. The chain couples TRBV5-1 to TRBJ2-3; 7 bases agree with TRBD2. Unmatched junction bases numbered 3, after V lost 1 base and J lost 1 base. The CDR3 sequence is 15 residues long. Germline V gene data show CDR1 as SGHRS and CDR2 as YFSETQ.

This clone is a singleton in its sample. The rearrangement joins TRBV18 to TRBJ2-5, with D possibly matching TRBD2 (5 bases). The germline V gene has CDR1 KGHSH and CDR2 LQKENI. The CDR3 runs to 15 residues. V lost 0 bases to trimming and J lost 2 bases, with 10 bases between them. CDR3 sequence: CASSPPWGEQETQYF. DNA of the CDR3: TGTGCCAGCTCACCACCCTGGGGAGAGCAAGAGACCCAGTACTTC.

CDR3 in amino acids: CASSLVQGPETQYF. The CDR3 DNA sequence: TGCGCCAGCAGCTTGGTTCAGGGTCCCGAGACCCAGTACTTC. This rearrangement joins TRBV5-1 to TRBJ2-5; a possible D gene is TRBD1 (5 bases). The CDR3 runs 14 residues. Trimming shortened V by 0 bases and J by 5 bases, and 11 bases separated the two germline ends. Germline CDR1 is SGHRS and CDR2 is YFSETQ.

The chain has TRBV6-6 and TRBJ2-7, with TRBD1 identical over 7 bases. V gave up 11 bases and J gave up 6 bases; unmatched junction bases: 10. The CDR3 is made up of 12 amino acids. Germline V gene sequence: CDR1 MNHNY, CDR2 SVGAGI (reference sequence). This CDR3 is CAAKTGFGEQYF. DNA of the CDR3: TGTGCCGCGAAGACAGGGTTCGGCGAGCAGTACTTC.

The genes are TRBV27 and TRBJ1-1; D possibly corresponds to TRBD1 (5 bases). The CDR3 consists of 15 residues. Per germline, CDR1 MNHEY and CDR2 SMNVEV (reference sequence). Trimming removed 2 bases from V and 7 bases from J, with 17 bases in between. The CDR3 sequence is CASSLNSVAQGEAFF. The CDR3, as DNA: TGTGCCAGCAGTTTAAACTCCGTCGCGCAGGGTGAAGCTTTCTTT.

The V and J genes are TRBV5-1 and TRBJ2-2; 7 nucleotides align to TRBD2. This CDR3 comprises 17 residues. The germline gives CDR1 SGHRS, CDR2 YFSETQ. With V trimmed by 0 bases and J by 4 bases, 9 bases remained unmatched. CDR3 in DNA: TGCGCCAGCAGCTTGGCCGGGCTAGCGGAGGGCACCGGGGAGCTGTTTTTT. As protein: CASSLAGLAEGTGELFF. Based on the CDR3 plus reference TRBV5-1 and TRBJ2-2, the full variable domain is KAGVTQTPRYLIKTRGQQVTLSCSPISGHRSVSWYQQTPGQGLQFLFEYFSETQRNKGNFPGRFSGRQFSNSRSEMNVSTLELGDSALYLCASSLAGLAEGTGELFFGEGSRLTVL.